This T cell receptor beta chain stems from a study of T cells in Graves' hyperthyroidism and ophthalmopathy. Points from the study as a whole: Expanded thyroid clonotypes (above 0.001) were mostly also found in blood.

The germline CDR1 and CDR2 sequences are LGHNA and YNFKEQ. Trimming cost V 4 bases and J 13 bases, with 11 bases left between them. There are 11 residues in the CDR3. Amplification of TCR beta CDR3 regions used RNA as the template. The TCR CDR3 was amplified in a first-round RT-PCR using the HTBI primer set. TCRdb reanalysed the multiplex PCR reads using MiXCR and keeps one entry per CDR3 protein. The sample has nearly 600,000 distinct CDR3 sequences, over 12% seen once. As to this clonotype: Its antigen is not identified.

This chain joins TRBV4-2 and TRBJ2-1, with D hard to call. This sequence was found in a young woman with Graves' ophthalmopathy. The sample consisted of blood. This CDR3 is CASSRLDIQFF. The CDR3, as DNA: TGTGCCAGCAGCCGATTAGATATACAGTTCTTC.